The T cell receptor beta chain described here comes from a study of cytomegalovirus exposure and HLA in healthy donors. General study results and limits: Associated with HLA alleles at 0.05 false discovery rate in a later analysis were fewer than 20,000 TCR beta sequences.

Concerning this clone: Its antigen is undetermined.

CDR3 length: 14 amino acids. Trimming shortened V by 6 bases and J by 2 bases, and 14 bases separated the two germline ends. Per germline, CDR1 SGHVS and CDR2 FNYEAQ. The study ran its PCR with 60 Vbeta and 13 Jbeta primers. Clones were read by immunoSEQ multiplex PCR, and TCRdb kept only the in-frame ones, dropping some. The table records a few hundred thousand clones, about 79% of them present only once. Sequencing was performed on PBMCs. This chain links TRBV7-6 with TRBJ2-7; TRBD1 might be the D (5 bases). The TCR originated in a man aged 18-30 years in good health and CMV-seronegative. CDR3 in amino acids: CASSPRQSTYEQYF. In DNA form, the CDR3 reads TGTGCCAGCAGTCCCCGACAGTCTACCTACGAGCAGTACTTC.